The source of this T cell receptor (beta chain) is a study of CD8 T cells in ankylosing spondylitis. Overall study results and limits: The authors reported significant enrichment of disease-linked clones in matched ankylosing spondylitis synovial fluid. Blood of patients with ankylosing spondylitis appeared to be characterized by a TCR beta motif of several highly homologous variants.

CDR3 length: 13 amino acids. Looked up from germline, CDR1 is MDHEN and CDR2 is SYDVKM. The V segment lost 5 bases and the J segment 5 bases; nucleotides outside the gene matches: 4. In the case of this clonotype: Antigen unknown.

In making TCR beta libraries, quantitative 5'-RACE with molecular barcodes was used. TCRdb analysed the 5' RACE reads with MiXCR anew, one entry per CDR3 protein. The data show approximately 260,000 distinct CDR3 sequences, with about 18% seen just once and about a third held by the top ten. Sequencing was carried out using blood, either unsorted or a sorted T cell fraction (not recorded which). This TCR derives from a male donor with ankylosing spondylitis or in good health (not recorded which). This sequence joins TRBV28 and TRBJ2-5; 8 nucleotides align to TRBD1. The CDR3 nucleotides read TGTGCCAGCAGTGTCAGGGGGCCGGAGACCCAGTACTTC. Amino acids: CASSVRGPETQYF.